A single sample gave rise to the 25 T cell receptor beta chains below, sequenced in a study of a mutant IDH1 vaccine in newly diagnosed glioma. Their target antigens are unknown. Libraries were prepared by immunoSEQ multiplex PCR; TCRdb keeps only in-frame clonotypes and omits some of them. The data show roughly 70,000 clones, about four fifths seen once. Sample time point: week 11, during vaccination. Topical imiquimod was applied with each vaccine dose, which held 300 ug of mutant IDH1 20-mer peptide. The sequencing here drew on PBMCs, taken from a glioma patient whose treatment included an IDH1 peptide vaccine. Source of these receptors: a woman between 45 and 60 years old with glioma.

The chain combines TRBV7-9 with TRBJ1-4; the D is unclear. Germline loops: CDR1 SEHNR, CDR2 FQNEAQ (reference sequence). Trimming removed 5 bases from V and 1 base from J, with 11 bases in between. The CDR3 has 15 amino acids. The CDR3 sequence is CASSPDRLTNEKLFF. DNA for the CDR3: TGTGCCAGCAGCCCAGACCGCCTAACTAATGAAAAACTGTTTTTT.

The gene calls are TRBV19 and TRBJ2-1; 7 bases match TRBD2. The CDR3 consists of 15 residues. Germline-derived CDR1 and CDR2 are LNHDA and SQIVND (reference sequence). Trimming took 5 bases from V and 5 from J; bases not matched to a gene: 9. CDR3: CASSGGGLHHNEQFF. The CDR3 DNA sequence: TGTGCCAGTAGTGGGGGGGGACTACACCACAATGAGCAGTTCTTC.

The chain links TRBV5-4 to TRBJ1-1; 7 bases line up with TRBD1. The CDR3 loop spans 13 amino acids. The ends lost 4 bases at V and 3 bases at J; junction bases unmatched: 3. Germline lookup yields CDR1 SGHNT and CDR2 YYREEE (reference sequence). The CDR3 protein is CASSLTGDTEAFF. The CDR3 nucleotides read TGTGCCAGCAGCCTAACAGGGGACACTGAAGCTTTCTTT. Full variable domain (outside the CDR3, taken from reference TRBV5-4 and TRBJ1-1): ETGVTQSPTHLIKTRGQQVTLRCSSQSGHNTVSWYQQALGQGPQFIFQYYREEENGRGNFPPRFSGLQFPNYSSELNVNALELDDSALYLCASSLTGDTEAFFGQGTRLTVV.

The chain uses TRBV6-6 and TRBJ2-3, with no clear D. The V and J ends lost 4 bases and 4 bases respectively, with 6 bases between them. Per germline, CDR1 MNHNY and CDR2 SVGAGI (reference sequence). The CDR3 length is 12 residues. CDR3 nucleotides: TGTGCCAGCAGTTCCCTCTCAGATACGCAGTATTTT. Amino acids: CASSSLSDTQYF.

This rearrangement joins TRBV6-4 to TRBJ2-2; TRBD1 matches at 7 bases. This CDR3 comprises 16 residues. CDR1 MRHNA and CDR2 SNTAGT come from the germline V gene. Trimming cost V 6 bases and J 5 bases; bases outside gene matches: 12. For the CDR3, the DNA is TGTGCCAGCAGCGAAAACCCCGGACAGGTGACCGGGGAGCTGTTTTTT. This sequence encodes CASSENPGQVTGELFF.

The chain has TRBV18 and TRBJ1-6, with D maybe TRBD1 (5 bases). The V and J ends lost 3 bases and 6 bases respectively, with 9 bases between them. Germline V gene lookup returns CDR1 KGHSH and CDR2 LQKENI. The CDR3 loop spans 14 amino acids. The CDR3 loop reads CASSPSGLNSPLHF. The DNA for the CDR3 is TGTGCCAGCTCACCCTCAGGGCTTAATTCACCCCTCCACTTT.

The rearrangement links TRBV18 to TRBJ2-7, with 12 bases lining up with TRBD2. V dropped 6 bases and J dropped 2; count of bases not matched to a gene: 2. Per germline, CDR1 KGHSH and CDR2 LQKENI. The CDR3 extends over 14 amino acids. In DNA form, the CDR3 reads TGTGCCAGCTCGAGGACTAGCGGGGCCTACGAGCAGTACTTC. It is translated as CASSRTSGAYEQYF.

The rearrangement joins TRBV14 to TRBJ2-5; D not resolved. CDR1 SGHDN and CDR2 FVKESK come from the germline V gene. The CDR3 consists of 12 residues. Trimming shortened V by 4 bases and J by 2 bases, and 5 bases separated the two germline ends. CDR3 DNA: TGTGCCAGCAGCCGAGTTCAAGAGACCCAGTACTTC. It yields the protein CASSRVQETQYF. Filled out from reference TRBV14 and TRBJ2-5, the complete variable domain reads EAGVTQFPSHSVIEKGQTVTLRCDPISGHDNLYWYRRVMGKEIKFLLHFVKESKQDESGMPNNRFLAERTGGTYSTLKVQPAELEDSGVYFCASSRVQETQYFGPGTRLLVL.

This chain uses TRBV28 with TRBJ1-2; TRBD1 might be the D (5 bases). CDR3 length: 15 amino acids. The V gene's germline CDR1 is MDHEN and CDR2 SYDVKM. V shed 5 bases and J shed 6 bases, with 19 bases lying between them. The CDR3 reads CASSPYLGRNNGYTF. CDR3 nucleotides: TGTGCCAGCAGTCCTTACCTGGGACGGAATAATGGCTACACCTTC.

CDR3 bases: TGCGCCAGCAGCGGCCCCGGGGCCGGGGAGCTGTTTTTT. Amino acid sequence: CASSGPGAGELFF. The rearrangement joins TRBV5-1 to TRBJ2-2, with D perhaps matching TRBD2 (5 bases). V lost 4 bases and J lost 6, with 10 bases in between. Germline CDR1 SGHRS, CDR2 YFSETQ. This CDR3 is built from 13 residues. The full variable domain, with the rest looked up from reference TRBV5-1 and TRBJ2-2, is KAGVTQTPRYLIKTRGQQVTLSCSPISGHRSVSWYQQTPGQGLQFLFEYFSETQRNKGNFPGRFSGRQFSNSRSEMNVSTLELGDSALYLCASSGPGAGELFFGEGSRLTVL.

The CDR3 protein is CASSEELAGAVFF. The CDR3 coding sequence is TGCGCCAGCAGTGAGGAGCTAGCGGGGGCGGTGTTCTTC. V is TRBV10-2 and J is TRBJ2-1; TRBD2 matches at 10 bases. Losses at the gene ends were 2 bases for V and 15 bases for J; bases not matched to a gene: 7. Per germline, CDR1 WSHSY and CDR2 SAAADI. CDR3 length equals 13 residues.

The CDR3: CASSTRGSTGYTF. The CDR3 nucleotides are TGCGCCAGCAGCACCAGGGGGTCGACAGGCTACACCTTC. The chain carries TRBV5-1 and TRBJ1-2, with 7 bases lining up with TRBD1. J lost 8 bases, V lost 4 bases, and 8 bases had no gene match. The germline gives CDR1 SGHRS, CDR2 YFSETQ. CDR3 length equals 13 residues.

The chain recombines TRBV10-3 with TRBJ1-6; D call uncertain. The CDR3 length is 15 residues. Deletions cut 11 bases from V and 4 bases from J, with 18 bases between. Looked up from germline, CDR1 is ENHRY and CDR2 is SYGVKD. The CDR3 DNA follows: TGTGCCTCCCGACATGCCCTCGATTATAATTCACCCCTCCACTTT. This sequence encodes CASRHALDYNSPLHF.

The chain is built from TRBV27 and TRBJ2-7; possible D gene TRBD2, 5 bases. The CDR3 sequence is 15 residues long. Trimming removed 5 bases from V and 4 bases from J, with 18 bases in between. The germline V gene has CDR1 MNHEY and CDR2 SMNVEV (reference sequence). The CDR3 protein is CASSPVILATYEQYF. The CDR3 DNA reads TGTGCCAGCAGTCCAGTTATCCTAGCTACATACGAGCAGTACTTC.

This clone was detected once. The chain joins TRBV4-3 to TRBJ1-4, with D maybe TRBD1 (6 bases). Trimming stripped 6 bases from V and 8 bases from J, with 19 bases between. The CDR3 has 15 residues. Germline values: CDR1 LGHNA, CDR2 YSLEER. The CDR3 nucleotides read TGCGCCAGCAGTCAAACCGGGGGCAGGTACGAAAAACTGTTTTTT. Amino acids: CASSQTGGRYEKLFF.

The genes are TRBV2 and TRBJ2-3, with D hard to call. There are 15 residues in the CDR3. Germline CDR1 SNHLY, CDR2 FYNNEI. The CDR3 bases are TGTGGCCTCCGACGCGGCTTTTCAAGCACAGATACGCAGTATTTT. Protein: CGLRRGFSSTDTQYF.

The V and J genes are TRBV6-1 and TRBJ2-2; perhaps TRBD2 as D (5 bases). V lost 5 bases, J lost 1 base, and 8 bases lay in between. The CDR3 extends over 14 amino acids. Per the germline V gene, CDR1 is MNHNS and CDR2 is SASEGT. DNA of the CDR3: TGTGCCAGCAGTACCGGGATGAACACCGGGGAGCTGTTTTTT. Translating it yields CASSTGMNTGELFF.

V and J are TRBV5-1 and TRBJ2-2; D is undetermined. Trimming took 2 bases from V and 6 from J, leaving 5 bases between them. The germline V gene has CDR1 SGHRS and CDR2 YFSETQ. This CDR3 is built from 12 residues. CDR3 DNA sequence: TGCGCCAGCAGCTTAGGTTCCGGGGAGCTGTTTTTT. Translation: CASSLGSGELFF.

There are a few counts of this clone. Other nucleotide sequences from this sample produce the same CDR3. J is TRBJ2-7 and V is TRBV6-5; no reliable D call. V lost 2 bases and J lost 2, with 10 bases in between. The CDR3 runs 14 residues. Looked up from germline, CDR1 is MNHEY and CDR2 is SVGAGI. As DNA, the CDR3 is TGTGCCAGCAGTTACGGAGACCGGCCCTACGAGCAGTACTTC. Translated, it gives CASSYGDRPYEQYF.

The chain recombines TRBV9 with TRBJ2-7, with no clear D. Trimming removed 2 bases at V and 6 bases at J, with 12 bases between. The CDR3 extends over 13 amino acids. Germline V gives CDR1 SGDLS, CDR2 YYNGEE. CDR3 protein: CASSVGSSTEQYF. The CDR3 DNA is TGTGCCAGCAGCGTGGGGTCCTCCACCGAGCAGTACTTC.

The gene calls are TRBV6-5 and TRBJ2-6; no clear D gene. This CDR3 comprises 12 residues. V was clipped by 2 bases and J by 15 bases, with 11 bases between them. Germline loops: CDR1 MNHEY, CDR2 SVGAGI. CDR3 sequence (DNA): TGTGCCAGCAGTTACCGCAGCGCTCACCTGACTTTC. This codes for CASSYRSAHLTF.

A single count supports this clone. The chain has TRBV6-1 and TRBJ1-6; D gene uncertain. The CDR3 sequence is 10 residues long. CDR1 is MNHNS, CDR2 SASEGT, per germline. V dropped 4 bases and J dropped 14 bases, with 6 bases sitting between them. CDR3 DNA sequence: TGTGCCAGCAGTGTCGGGGCCCTCCACTTT. Its protein is CASSVGALHF.

V gene TRBV2 combines with J gene TRBJ1-1; the D is unclear. This CDR3 spans 11 amino acids. Per the germline V gene, CDR1 is SNHLY and CDR2 is FYNNEI. Trimming took off 6 bases at V and 0 bases at J, with 2 bases between the two ends. This CDR3 reads CASRLNTEAFF. The CDR3 bases are TGTGCCAGCAGGCTGAACACTGAAGCTTTCTTT.

The CDR3 loop reads CASSILGTSGTDTQYF. CDR3 DNA sequence: TGTGCCAGTAGTATTTTAGGGACTAGCGGGACTGATACGCAGTATTTT. V usage is TRBV19 and J usage is TRBJ2-3; TRBD2 agrees at 13 bases. Germline V gives CDR1 LNHDA, CDR2 SQIVND (reference sequence). CDR3 length: 16 residues. Trimming at V came to 3 bases and at J to 6 bases, leaving 6 bases not matched to a gene.

This rearrangement joins TRBV5-6 to TRBJ2-7; D is possibly TRBD1 (6 bases). The CDR3 length is 15 residues. With 0 bases removed from V and 4 bases from J, the gap between germline ends came to 14 bases. The germline V gene has CDR1 SGHDT and CDR2 YYEEEE. The CDR3 protein is CASSLGQVFSYEQYF. In DNA form, the CDR3 reads TGTGCCAGCAGCTTGGGACAGGTCTTTTCTTACGAGCAGTACTTC.